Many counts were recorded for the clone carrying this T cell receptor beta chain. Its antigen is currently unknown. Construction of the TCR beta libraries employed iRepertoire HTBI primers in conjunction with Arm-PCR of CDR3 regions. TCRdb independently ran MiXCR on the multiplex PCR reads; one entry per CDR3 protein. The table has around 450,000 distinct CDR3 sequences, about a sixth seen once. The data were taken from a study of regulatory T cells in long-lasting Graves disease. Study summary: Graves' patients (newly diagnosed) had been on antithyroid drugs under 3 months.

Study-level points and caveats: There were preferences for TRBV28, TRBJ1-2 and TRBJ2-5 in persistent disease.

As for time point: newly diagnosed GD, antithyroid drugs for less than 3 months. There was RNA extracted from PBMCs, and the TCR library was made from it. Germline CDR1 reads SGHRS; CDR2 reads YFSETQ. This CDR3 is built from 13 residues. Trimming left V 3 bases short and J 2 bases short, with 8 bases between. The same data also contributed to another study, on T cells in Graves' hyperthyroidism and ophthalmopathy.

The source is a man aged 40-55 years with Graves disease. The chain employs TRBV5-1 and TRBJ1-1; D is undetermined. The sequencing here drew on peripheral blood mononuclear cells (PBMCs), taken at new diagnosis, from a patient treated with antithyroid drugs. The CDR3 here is CASSWWGNTEAFF. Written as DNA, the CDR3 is TGCGCCAGCAGCTGGTGGGGAAACACTGAAGCTTTCTTT.